This T cell receptor beta chain stems from a study of spatial heterogeneity in lung cancer. About the study: Across the raw uncorrected reads, a unique TCR and UMI combination was observed, on average, more than ten times.

CDR1 and CDR2 from the germline V gene are LNHNV and YYDKDF (reference sequence). Trimming at V came to 0 bases and at J to 7 bases, leaving 4 bases not matched to a gene. The CDR3 consists of 14 residues. This clonotype was observed many times. This beta chain represents an off-target read in a library built for alpha chains; its size is of limited meaning. Time point defined: sample taken at primary tumor resection. Sequencing was performed on whole RNA extracted from tumor and nontumor lung tissue, or from frozen PBMC, and the material was left unsorted. All TCR cDNA molecules were individually tagged with a unique molecular identifier. TCRdb re-derived calls from the 5' RACE reads in MiXCR, one entry per CDR3 protein. This sample has about 13,000 distinct CDR3 sequences, with about 5% found just once.

This TCR was recovered from a human donor with early-stage non-small cell lung cancer. The genes are TRBV15 and TRBJ2-3, with 7 bases matching TRBD1. Sequencing used lung tumor tissue, obtained at surgery. CDR3 region: CATSRDGQDNTQYF. DNA for the CDR3: TGTGCCACCAGCAGAGATGGACAGGATAATACGCAGTATTTT.